The 14 T cell receptor beta chains below were found in one sample sequenced in a study of Ad26.COV2.S vaccination and SARS-CoV-2 variants. Treatment indicated: roughly 18 received Ad26.COV2.S at low or high dose, single or two shots; 5 received placebo; per-sample allocation not given. Sampling was done on day 63 after the first vaccine or placebo injection. Assay used: immunoSEQ multiplex PCR; TCRdb lists only in-frame clones, some missing. Of approximately 410,000 clones in the sample, approximately 87% are singletons; the top ten hold 3.6%. The specimen was peripheral blood, collected in a trial of Ad26.COV2.S vaccine versus placebo. The receptors here all came from a person aged 18-65 years who received the Ad26.COV2.S COVID-19 vaccine or a placebo.

This clone was seen a handful of times. In the same sample, other DNA sequences code for this CDR3. The J gene is TRBJ1-3, the V gene TRBV11-2; D gene ambiguous. This CDR3 comprises 12 residues. V lost 6 bases and J 0 bases, leaving 3 bases between the germline ends. Germline assignment: CDR1 SGHAT and CDR2 FQNNGV. CDR3 loop: CASSLSGNTIYF. Written as DNA, the CDR3 is TGTGCCAGCAGTCTCTCTGGAAACACCATATATTTT.

The J gene is TRBJ1-2, the V gene TRBV9; possible D gene TRBD1, 6 bases. The germline V and J ends were trimmed by 2 bases and 2 bases, with 16 bases remaining between them. This CDR3 has 16 residues. Germline V gene data show CDR1 as SGDLS and CDR2 as YYNGEE. For the CDR3, the DNA is TGTGCCAGCAGCGTCCCGAAGGGCACAGGGAACTATGGCTACACCTTC. As protein: CASSVPKGTGNYGYTF.

The chain combines TRBV5-5 with TRBJ1-5; D not certain. The CDR3 extends over 19 amino acids. The V end lost 0 bases, the J end lost 2 bases, and 21 bases lay between the germline ends. Germline values: CDR1 SGHKS, CDR2 YYEKEE (reference sequence). CDR3 sequence: CASSLAGLRGEYGNQPQHF. The CDR3 nucleotides read TGTGCCAGCAGCTTGGCCGGACTCCGAGGCGAATATGGCAATCAGCCCCAGCATTTT.

This clone has a single count. The rearrangement joins TRBV6-2 or TRBV6-3 to TRBJ1-1, with TRBD1 matching over 7 bases. V shed 5 bases, J shed 4 bases, and the junction held 7 bases outside the gene matches. Germline V CDR1 and CDR2: MNHEY, SVGEGT. The CDR3 contains 14 residues. In nucleotides, the CDR3 is TGTGCCAGCAGTCGACAGGGTATGGGCACTGAAGCTTTCTTT. This encodes CASSRQGMGTEAFF.

The chain joins TRBV5-4 to TRBJ2-5; TRBD1 agrees at 9 bases. The germline V gene encodes CDR1 SGHNT and CDR2 YYREEE (reference sequence). CDR3 length: 14 amino acids. The junction had 6 bases not matched to a gene; V was cut back by 5 bases and J by 4 bases. DNA for the CDR3: TGTGCCAGCAGTCCCGGACAGGGGTTAGAGACCCAGTACTTC. It codes for CASSPGQGLETQYF.

The chain uses TRBV7-8 and TRBJ2-3; tentatively, D is TRBD2 (6 bases). Germline assignment: CDR1 SGHVS and CDR2 FQNEAQ. There are 15 residues in the CDR3. V was cut by 5 bases and J by 4 bases, with 16 bases left in between. The CDR3 loop is CASSRAGTSSDTQYF. CDR3 nucleotides: TGTGCCAGCAGCAGGGCGGGAACATCTTCAGATACGCAGTATTTT.

The V gene is TRBV24-1, the J gene TRBJ2-5, with D tentatively TRBD2 (5 bases). The CDR3 has 11 residues. Germline CDR1 KGHDR, CDR2 SFDVKD. Trimming took 9 bases from V and 5 from J, leaving 9 bases between them. Written as DNA, the CDR3 is TGTGCCACCGGGCGCGGGGAGACCCAGTACTTC. Amino acids: CATGRGETQYF.

The gene calls are TRBV7-9 and TRBJ2-5; possibly TRBD2 for D (5 bases). Between the trimmed V and J ends, which lost 2 bases and 1 base, there was a span of 14 bases. Germline CDR1 is SEHNR and CDR2 is FQNEAQ (reference sequence). The CDR3 runs 16 residues. The CDR3 nucleotides are TGTGCCAGCAGCTTAAGTAGGTCCGGAGGCCAAGAGACCCAGTACTTC. Translation gives CASSLSRSGGQETQYF.

J is TRBJ2-6 and V is TRBV18, with 7 bases lining up with TRBD1. Germline V gene lookup returns CDR1 KGHSH and CDR2 LQKENI. J was trimmed by 4 bases and V by 4 bases; bases with no gene match: 4. This CDR3 has 15 amino acids. CDR3 in amino acids: CASSQTGDGANVLTF. In nucleotides, the CDR3 is TGTGCCAGCTCACAAACAGGGGACGGGGCCAACGTCCTGACTTTC.

V gene TRBV7-2 combines with J gene TRBJ2-3; the match to TRBD2 covers 12 bases. The CDR3 spans 17 residues. J was trimmed by 4 bases and V by 5 bases; bases with no gene match: 10. The germline gives CDR1 SGHTA, CDR2 FQGNSA. The DNA of the CDR3 is TGTGCCAGCAGCCAAATGACTAGCGGGGGCTCCTCAGATACGCAGTATTTT. Protein product: CASSQMTSGGSSDTQYF.

The chain employs TRBV5-4 and TRBJ2-5; TRBD1 is a possible D gene (6 bases). Per the germline V gene, CDR1 is SGHNT and CDR2 is YYREEE (reference sequence). The CDR3 is made up of 14 amino acids. Deletions cut 3 bases from V and 2 bases from J, with 11 bases between. The CDR3 coding sequence is TGTGCCAGCAGCTCCGCCGGGACACAAGAGACCCAGTACTTC. Its translation is CASSSAGTQETQYF.

Remarks on this clone: No conserved phenylalanine or tryptophan ends this CDR3, so it is likely a read error. No DNA is shown, since the ends of the CDR3 on it are uncertain; the CDR3 is the one TCRdb lists. V and J are TRBV12-3 or TRBV12-4 and TRBJ2-7; the D call TRBD1 from the table was never checked on the DNA. The CDR3 sequence runs 9 residues, both termini included. The CDR3: CASSRDPGD.

The chain combines TRBV10-3 with TRBJ1-1; the D gene is possibly TRBD1 (6 bases). V was trimmed by 3 bases and J by 1 base, leaving 12 bases between them. CDR3 length: 15 amino acids. Germline V CDR1 and CDR2: ENHRY, SYGVKD. The CDR3 nucleotides read TGTGCCATCAGTGATTTCAAGGGGGGGAACACTGAAGCTTTCTTT. Encoded protein: CAISDFKGGNTEAFF.

In this sample, this clone turned up once. The genes are TRBV19 and TRBJ2-7; TRBD2 might be the D (5 bases). This CDR3 is 12 amino acids long. Per germline, CDR1 LNHDA and CDR2 SQIVND (reference sequence). V dropped 5 bases and J dropped 1 base, with 6 bases sitting between them. For the CDR3, the DNA is TGTGCCAGTAGTCCGGGGTCCTACGAGCAGTACTTC. Translating it yields CASSPGSYEQYF. The full variable domain, its missing parts supplied by reference TRBV19 and TRBJ2-7, is DGGITQSPKYLFRKEGQNVTLSCEQNLNHDAMYWYRQDPGQGLRLIYYSQIVNDFQKGDIAEGYSVSREKKESFPLTVTSAQKNPTAFYLCASSPGSYEQYFGPGTRLTVT.